The TCR beta chain described here comes from a study of T cell responses to AZD1222 COVID-19 vaccine (dated by TCRdb to about 2021). General notes on the study: Because spike-specific TCR depth and breadth did not differ between the two schedules, AZD1222 recipients who got a second dose at roughly 4 weeks were pooled with those who got a second dose at roughly 12 weeks. TCR sequencing was performed for 230 to 250 trial participants, of whom around 200 were given two doses of AZD1222 and around 25 were given two doses of MenACWY control vaccine. Trial participants were enrolled by age into subgroups of 18-55, 56-69 and 70-plus years, and about 150, 27 and 61 TCR-sequenced participants, respectively, were included in these subgroups.

The sample's time point label is to be understood as: baseline before first vaccination. The vaccinee samples were drawn from two UK trials, COV001 and COV002, one of which was a single-blind randomized controlled phase 2/3 trial testing AZD1222 (ChAdOx1 nCoV-19) in healthy adults. For TCRbeta chain sequencing, PBMC samples from trial participants were taken at day 0 and at day 28 after the second dose. General study outcomes and caveats: Spike-specific TCR breadth and depth rose significantly after two AZD1222 doses compared with day 0 and with MenACWY recipients. Reportedly, close to half of the unique spike-specific TCRs recognized epitopes lying outside the regions that are mutated in the B.1.351 and B.1.1.7 variants. Vaccine-associated CD4 TCRs spanned the whole spike protein, with dominant responses in regions 160-218 and 743-854. Most participants were white British and females outnumbered males, and the authors suggested that clonal diversity may have been underestimated. No day 14 peak-response samples were available, so repertoires were characterized only after the peak T cell response. Conclusions about previously exposed vaccinees were limited because only a handful of AZD1222 recipients were SARS-CoV-2 seropositive at baseline. The 56-69-year group was small, and its depth increase did not reach significance, likely because of low power.

Its CDR3 holds 12 amino acids, cysteine through phenylalanine. Just CDR3 DNA is preserved here, 36 bases in frame from base 1. From a lookup of the germline V gene, CDR1 and CDR2 are MGHDK and SYGVNS. The germline ends are 5 bases apart after V is trimmed by 6 bases and J by 0 bases. Details on this clone: The clone's antigen remains unknown. Per-base qualities were not stored, and no clone one base away is much larger.

The CDR3 regions of human TCRbeta chains were subjected to immunosequencing. In the original analysis: TCRs in the repertoires were matched against a reference library of SARS-CoV-2-specific TCRs that had been generated with the MIRA antigen-specificity platform. Breadth was defined as the fraction of unique TCRs that were SARS-CoV-2-associated, and depth was defined as the fraction of total T cells that were SARS-CoV-2-associated. Each spike-specific TCR was assigned to its reactive spike region and to a CD4 or CD8 class using the MIRA data. Log10-transformed breadth and depth values were compared by one-way ANOVA with Sidak's multiple comparisons tests. Not all clones reach the TCRdb copy of this immuneACCESS table, which keeps in-frame sequences only. Checked studies attribute under half of the gap to unresolved V genes and leave the rest unexplained. The V and J calls and clone size are taken from that table; D and trimming were inferred from the DNA. The sample yields more than 95,000 clones; over 75% were counted once. The biggest ten clones account for around 9% of the sample.

The sequence came from an adult in good health. The sample consisted of peripheral blood, taken on day 0 of AZD1222 vaccination. Recombination connected TRBV25-1 to TRBJ1-1; the D segment cannot be called with confidence. The nucleotide sequence reads TGTGCCAGCAGGAACATGAACACTGAAGCTTTCTTT. Protein translation: CASRNMNTEAFF.